Below, one TCR beta chain is given with its context. Trimming removed 2 bases from V and 8 bases from J; junction bases left unmatched: 8. The CDR3 is 16 residues long. Germline CDR1 and CDR2: SGDLS and YYNGEE. This specimen comes from a study of CD8+ T cells in alopecia areata. RNA was extracted and reverse transcribed into cDNA as the sequencing template. The repertoire was sequenced with immunoSEQ multiplex PCR; TCRdb's copy has only in-frame clones and lacks some. This sample carries about 150,000 clones, around 62% of them seen once, and the ten largest clones take just over 35%. Sequencing was carried out using CD8+ T cells sorted from blood. The clonotype was recovered from a human donor in good health. V and J are TRBV9 and TRBJ2-1, with 12 bases lining up with TRBD2. The CDR3 here is CASSVRLAGVTDEQFF. CDR3 sequence (DNA): TGTGCCAGCAGCGTCAGACTAGCGGGAGTAACCGATGAGCAGTTCTTC.